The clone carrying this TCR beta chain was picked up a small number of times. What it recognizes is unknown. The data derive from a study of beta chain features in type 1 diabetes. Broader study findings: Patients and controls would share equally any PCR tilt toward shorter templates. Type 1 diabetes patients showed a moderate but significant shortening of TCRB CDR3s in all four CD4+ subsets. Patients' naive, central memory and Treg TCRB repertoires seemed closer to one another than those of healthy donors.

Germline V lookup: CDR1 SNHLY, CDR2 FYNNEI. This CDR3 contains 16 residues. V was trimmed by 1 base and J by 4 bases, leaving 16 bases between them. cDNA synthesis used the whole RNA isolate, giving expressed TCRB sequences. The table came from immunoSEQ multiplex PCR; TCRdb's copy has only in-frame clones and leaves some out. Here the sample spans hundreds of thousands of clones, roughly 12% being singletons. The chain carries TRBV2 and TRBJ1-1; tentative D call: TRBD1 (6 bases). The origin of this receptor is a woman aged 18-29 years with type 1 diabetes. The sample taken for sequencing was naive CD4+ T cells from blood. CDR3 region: CASSEDATGLGTEAFF. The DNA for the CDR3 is TGTGCCAGCAGTGAAGATGCAACAGGGCTGGGCACTGAAGCTTTCTTT.